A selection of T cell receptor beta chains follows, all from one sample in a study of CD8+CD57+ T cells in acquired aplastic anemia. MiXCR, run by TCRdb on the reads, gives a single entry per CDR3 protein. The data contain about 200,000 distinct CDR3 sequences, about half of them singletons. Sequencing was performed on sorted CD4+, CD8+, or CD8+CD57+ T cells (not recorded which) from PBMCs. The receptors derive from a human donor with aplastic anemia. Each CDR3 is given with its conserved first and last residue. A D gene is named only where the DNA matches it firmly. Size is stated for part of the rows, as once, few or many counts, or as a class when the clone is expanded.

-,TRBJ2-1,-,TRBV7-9,CASTTDSTLYNEQFF,TGTGCCAGCACCACGGACTCCACTCTTTACAATGAGCAGTTCTTC
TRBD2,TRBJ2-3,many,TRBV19,CATSLSAGGSTDTQYF,TGTGCCACCTCACTCTCCGCGGGGGGTAGCACAGATACGCAGTATTTT
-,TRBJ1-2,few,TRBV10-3,CAISDVREATNYGYTF,TGTGCCATCAGTGATGTCAGGGAAGCCACTAACTATGGCTACACCTTC
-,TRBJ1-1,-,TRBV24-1,CATSDGWDDTEAFF,TGTGCCACCAGTGATGGGTGGGACGACACTGAAGCTTTCTTT
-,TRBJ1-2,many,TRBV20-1,CSAREGTQGPVLYGYTF,TGCAGTGCTAGAGAGGGTACACAGGGACCGGTCCTCTATGGCTACACCTTC
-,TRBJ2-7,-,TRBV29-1,CSVEVGTSYEQYF,TGCAGCGTTGAAGTAGGGACCTCCTACGAGCAGTACTTC
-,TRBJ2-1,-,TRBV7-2,CASSLCRLAPNEQFF,TGTGCCAGCAGCTTATGTCGGCTAGCCCCTAATGAGCAGTTCTTC
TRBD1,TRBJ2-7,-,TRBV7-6,CASSLGRPTTGIYEQYF,TGTGCCAGCAGCTTAGGGCGCCCAACGACAGGGATCTACGAGCAGTACTTC
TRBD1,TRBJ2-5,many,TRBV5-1,CASSWQGAGETQYF,TGCGCCAGCAGCTGGCAGGGGGCAGGAGAGACCCAGTACTTC
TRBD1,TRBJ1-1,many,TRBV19,CASSPRDRGMNTEAFF,TGTGCCAGTAGCCCGCGGGACAGGGGGATGAACACTGAAGCTTTCTTT
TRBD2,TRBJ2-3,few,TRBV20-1,CSARDVASGEADTQYF,TGCAGTGCTAGAGATGTGGCTAGCGGGGAAGCAGATACGCAGTATTTT
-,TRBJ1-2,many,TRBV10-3,CAIRGTSSNYGYTF,TGTGCCATCAGGGGGACATCTTCTAACTATGGCTACACCTTC
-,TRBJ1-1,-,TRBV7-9,CASSHGLGENTEAFF,TGCGCCAGCAGCCATGGCCTGGGGGAGAACACTGAAGCTTTCTTT